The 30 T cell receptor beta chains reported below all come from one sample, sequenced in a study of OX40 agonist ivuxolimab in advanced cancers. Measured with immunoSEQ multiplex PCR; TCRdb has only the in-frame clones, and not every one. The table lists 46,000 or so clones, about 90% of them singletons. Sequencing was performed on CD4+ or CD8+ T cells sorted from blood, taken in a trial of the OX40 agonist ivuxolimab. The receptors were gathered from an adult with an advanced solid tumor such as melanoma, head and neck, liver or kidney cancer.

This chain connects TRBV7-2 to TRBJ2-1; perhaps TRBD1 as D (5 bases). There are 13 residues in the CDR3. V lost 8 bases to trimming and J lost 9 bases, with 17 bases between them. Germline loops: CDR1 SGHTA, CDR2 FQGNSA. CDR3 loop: CASSSGPGREQFF. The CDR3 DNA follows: TGTGCCAGCTCCTCCGGCCCAGGGCGTGAGCAGTTCTTC.

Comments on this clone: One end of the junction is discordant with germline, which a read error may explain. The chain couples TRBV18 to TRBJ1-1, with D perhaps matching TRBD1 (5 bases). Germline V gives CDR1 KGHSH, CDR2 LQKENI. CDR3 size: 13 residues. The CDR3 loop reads CAGSPPRQGRAFF. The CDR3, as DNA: TGTGCCGGCTCACCACCTAGGCAGGGCCGAGCTTTCTTT.

This CDR3 is CASGFNTEAFF. DNA of the CDR3: TGTGCCAGCGGGTTTAACACTGAAGCTTTCTTT. The gene calls are TRBV27 and TRBJ1-1; D is ambiguous. Germline CDR1 and CDR2: MNHEY and SMNVEV (reference sequence). V lost 8 bases, J lost 2 bases, and 6 bases lay in between. The CDR3 covers 11 residues.

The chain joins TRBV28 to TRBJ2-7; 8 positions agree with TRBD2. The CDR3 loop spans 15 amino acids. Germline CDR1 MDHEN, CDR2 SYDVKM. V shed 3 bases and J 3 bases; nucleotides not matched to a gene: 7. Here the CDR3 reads CASSFITSGYYEQYF. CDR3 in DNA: TGTGCCAGCAGTTTCATAACTAGCGGTTACTACGAGCAGTACTTC.

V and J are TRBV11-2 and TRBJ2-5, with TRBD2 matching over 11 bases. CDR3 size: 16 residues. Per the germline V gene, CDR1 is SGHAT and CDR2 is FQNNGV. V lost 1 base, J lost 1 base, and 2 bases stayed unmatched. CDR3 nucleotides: TGTGCCAGCAGCTTAGGACTAGCGGGGCGCCAAGAGACCCAGTACTTC. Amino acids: CASSLGLAGRQETQYF.

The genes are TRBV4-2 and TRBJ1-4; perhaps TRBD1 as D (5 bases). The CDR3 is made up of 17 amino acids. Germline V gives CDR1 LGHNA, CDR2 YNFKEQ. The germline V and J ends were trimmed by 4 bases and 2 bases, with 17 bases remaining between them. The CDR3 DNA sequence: TGTGCCAGCAGCCCAAAGGAGGGGAGGACGACTAATGAAAAACTGTTTTTT. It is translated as CASSPKEGRTTNEKLFF.

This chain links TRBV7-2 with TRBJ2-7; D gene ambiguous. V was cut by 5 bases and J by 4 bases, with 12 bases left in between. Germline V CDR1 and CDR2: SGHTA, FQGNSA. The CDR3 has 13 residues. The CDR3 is CASSLTGPYEQYF. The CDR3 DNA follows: TGTGCCAGCAGCCTTACCGGACCTTACGAGCAGTACTTC.

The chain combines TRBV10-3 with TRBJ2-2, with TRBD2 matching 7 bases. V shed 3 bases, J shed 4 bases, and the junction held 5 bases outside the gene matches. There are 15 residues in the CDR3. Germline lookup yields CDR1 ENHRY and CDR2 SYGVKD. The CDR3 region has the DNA TGTGCCATCAGTGACGCGGGGGTAACCACCGGGGAGCTGTTTTTT. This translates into CAISDAGVTTGELFF.

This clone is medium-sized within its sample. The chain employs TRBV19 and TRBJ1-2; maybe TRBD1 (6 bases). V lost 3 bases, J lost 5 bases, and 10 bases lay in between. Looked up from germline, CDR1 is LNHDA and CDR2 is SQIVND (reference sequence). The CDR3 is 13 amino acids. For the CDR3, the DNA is TGTGCCAGTAGTATCGGACAGCCATATGGCTACACCTTC. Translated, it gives CASSIGQPYGYTF.

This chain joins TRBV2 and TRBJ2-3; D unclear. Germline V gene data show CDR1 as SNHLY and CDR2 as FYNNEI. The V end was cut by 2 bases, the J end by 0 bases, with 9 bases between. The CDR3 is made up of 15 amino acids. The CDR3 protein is CASSEWTASTDTQYF. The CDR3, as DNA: TGTGCCAGCAGTGAATGGACGGCCAGCACAGATACGCAGTATTTT.

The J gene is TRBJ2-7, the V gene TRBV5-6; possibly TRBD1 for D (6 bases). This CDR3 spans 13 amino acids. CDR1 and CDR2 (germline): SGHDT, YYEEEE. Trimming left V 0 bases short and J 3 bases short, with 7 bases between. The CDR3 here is CASSLGTVYEQYF. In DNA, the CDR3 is TGTGCCAGCAGCTTGGGGACAGTCTACGAGCAGTACTTC.

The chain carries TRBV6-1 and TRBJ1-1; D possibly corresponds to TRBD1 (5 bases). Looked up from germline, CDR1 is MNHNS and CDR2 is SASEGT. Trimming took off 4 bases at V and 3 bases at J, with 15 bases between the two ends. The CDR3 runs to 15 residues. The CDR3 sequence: CASSASGRWDTEAFF. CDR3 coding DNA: TGTGCCAGCAGTGCCTCGGGACGGTGGGACACTGAAGCTTTCTTT.

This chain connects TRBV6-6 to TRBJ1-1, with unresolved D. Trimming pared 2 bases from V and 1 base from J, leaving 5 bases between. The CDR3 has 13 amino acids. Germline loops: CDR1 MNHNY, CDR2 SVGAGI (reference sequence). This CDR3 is CASSYGRNTEAFF. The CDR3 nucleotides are TGTGCCAGCAGTTACGGGAGGAACACTGAAGCTTTCTTT.

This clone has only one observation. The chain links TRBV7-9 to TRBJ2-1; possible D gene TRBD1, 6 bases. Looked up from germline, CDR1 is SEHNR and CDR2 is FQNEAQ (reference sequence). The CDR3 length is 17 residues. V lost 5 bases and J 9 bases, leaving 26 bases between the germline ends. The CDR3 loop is CASSPPFEGVAVFEQFF. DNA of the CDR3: TGTGCCAGCAGCCCGCCCTTTGAGGGGGTAGCCGTTTTTGAGCAGTTCTTC.

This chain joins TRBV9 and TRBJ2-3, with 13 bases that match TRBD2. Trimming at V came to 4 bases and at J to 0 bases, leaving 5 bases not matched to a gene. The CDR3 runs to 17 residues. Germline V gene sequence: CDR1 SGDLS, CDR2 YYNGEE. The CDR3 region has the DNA TGTGCCAGCAGCACCGGGACTAGCGGGGTTAGCACAGATACGCAGTATTTT. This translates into CASSTGTSGVSTDTQYF.

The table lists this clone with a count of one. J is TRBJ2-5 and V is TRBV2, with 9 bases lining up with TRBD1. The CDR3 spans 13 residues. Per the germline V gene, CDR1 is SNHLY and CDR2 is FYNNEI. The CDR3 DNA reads TGTCAACAGGGACAGGGCTCACAAGAGACCCAGTACTTC. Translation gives CQQGQGSQETQYF.

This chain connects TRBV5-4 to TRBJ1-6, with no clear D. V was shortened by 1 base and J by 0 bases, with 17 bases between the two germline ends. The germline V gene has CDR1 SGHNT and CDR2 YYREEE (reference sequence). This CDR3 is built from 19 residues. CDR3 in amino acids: CASSLLIDPGSSYNSPLHF. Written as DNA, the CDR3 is TGTGCCAGCAGCTTGCTGATAGACCCTGGGAGCTCCTATAATTCACCCCTCCACTTT.

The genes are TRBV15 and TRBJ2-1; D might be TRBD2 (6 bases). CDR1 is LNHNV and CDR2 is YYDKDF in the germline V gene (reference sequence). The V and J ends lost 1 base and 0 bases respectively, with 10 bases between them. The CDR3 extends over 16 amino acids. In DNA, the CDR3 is TGTGCCACCAGCAGAGTAGCGGAATACTCCTACAATGAGCAGTTCTTC. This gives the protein CATSRVAEYSYNEQFF.

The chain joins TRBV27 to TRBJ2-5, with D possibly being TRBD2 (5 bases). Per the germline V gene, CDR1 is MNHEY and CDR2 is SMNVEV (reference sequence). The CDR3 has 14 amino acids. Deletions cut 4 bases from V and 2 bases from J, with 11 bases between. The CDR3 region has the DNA TGTGCCAGCAGTTCGGAGGACGGTCAAGAGACCCAGTACTTC. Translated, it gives CASSSEDGQETQYF.

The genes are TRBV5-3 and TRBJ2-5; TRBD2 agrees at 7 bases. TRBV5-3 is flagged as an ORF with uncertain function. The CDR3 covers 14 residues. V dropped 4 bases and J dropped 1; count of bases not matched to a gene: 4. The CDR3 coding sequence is TGTGCCAGAAGCGGAAGGACTAGCCAAGAGACCCAGTACTTC. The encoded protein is CARSGRTSQETQYF.

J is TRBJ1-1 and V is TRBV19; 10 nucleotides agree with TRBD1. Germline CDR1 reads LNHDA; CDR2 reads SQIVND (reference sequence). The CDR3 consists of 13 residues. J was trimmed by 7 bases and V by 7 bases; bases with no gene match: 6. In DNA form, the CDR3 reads TGTGCCAGTATGACAGGGGGCGGGCTTGAAGCTTTCTTT. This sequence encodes CASMTGGGLEAFF.

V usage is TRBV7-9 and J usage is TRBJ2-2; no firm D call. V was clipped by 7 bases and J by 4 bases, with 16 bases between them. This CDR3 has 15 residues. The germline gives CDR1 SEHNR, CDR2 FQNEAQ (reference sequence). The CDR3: CASTPGSVFTGELFF. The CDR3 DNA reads TGTGCCAGCACCCCCGGTTCAGTCTTCACCGGGGAGCTGTTTTTT.

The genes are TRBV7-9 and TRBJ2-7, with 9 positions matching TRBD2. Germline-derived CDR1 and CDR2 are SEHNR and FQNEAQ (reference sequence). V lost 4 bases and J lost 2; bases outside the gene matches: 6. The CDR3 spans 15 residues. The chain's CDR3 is CASSSLREGTYEQYF. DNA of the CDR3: TGTGCCAGCAGCTCTTTGCGGGAGGGAACCTACGAGCAGTACTTC.

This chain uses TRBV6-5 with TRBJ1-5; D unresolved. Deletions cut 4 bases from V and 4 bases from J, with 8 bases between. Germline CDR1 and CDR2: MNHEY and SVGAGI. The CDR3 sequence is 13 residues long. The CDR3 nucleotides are TGTGCCAGCAGTTTCACCCAGAATCAGCCCCAGCATTTT. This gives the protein CASSFTQNQPQHF.

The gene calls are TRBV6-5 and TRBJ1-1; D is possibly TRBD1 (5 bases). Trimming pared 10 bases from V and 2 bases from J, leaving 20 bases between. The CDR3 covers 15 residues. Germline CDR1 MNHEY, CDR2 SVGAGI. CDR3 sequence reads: CAIKDRRTLNTEAFF. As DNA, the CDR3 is TGTGCCATAAAAGACAGACGGACTCTTAACACTGAAGCTTTCTTT.

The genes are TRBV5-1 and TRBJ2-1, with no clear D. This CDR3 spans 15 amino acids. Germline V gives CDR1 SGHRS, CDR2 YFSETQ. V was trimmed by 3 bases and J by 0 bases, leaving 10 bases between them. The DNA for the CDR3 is TGCGCCAGCAGCTCCCTATCAAGCTCCTACAATGAGCAGTTCTTC. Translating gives CASSSLSSSYNEQFF.

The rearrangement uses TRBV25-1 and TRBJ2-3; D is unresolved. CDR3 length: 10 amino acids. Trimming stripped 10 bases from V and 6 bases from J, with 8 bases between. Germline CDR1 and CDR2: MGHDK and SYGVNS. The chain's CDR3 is CATHHDTQYF. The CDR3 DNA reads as TGTGCCACTCACCACGATACGCAGTATTTT.

The CDR3 nucleotides are TGTGCCAGCAGTTTTTTTCAGGAAAAACTGTTTTTT. Its translation: CASSFFQEKLFF. The rearrangement links TRBV6-5 to TRBJ1-4; D remains ambiguous. V was shortened by 4 bases and J by 8 bases, with 8 bases between the two germline ends. Germline V gene sequence: CDR1 MNHEY, CDR2 SVGAGI. This CDR3 has 12 amino acids.

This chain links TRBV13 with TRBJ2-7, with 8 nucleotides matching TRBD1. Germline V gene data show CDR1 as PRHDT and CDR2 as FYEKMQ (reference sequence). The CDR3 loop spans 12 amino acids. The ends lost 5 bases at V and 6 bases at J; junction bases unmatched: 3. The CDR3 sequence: CASSPRGPEQYF. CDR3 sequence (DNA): TGTGCCAGCAGCCCCAGGGGGCCCGAGCAGTACTTC.

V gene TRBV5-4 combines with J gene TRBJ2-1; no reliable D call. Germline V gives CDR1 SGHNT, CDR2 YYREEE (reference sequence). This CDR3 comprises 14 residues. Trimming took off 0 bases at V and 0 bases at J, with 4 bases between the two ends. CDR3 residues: CASSLGGSYNEQFF. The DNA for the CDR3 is TGTGCCAGCAGCTTGGGGGGCTCCTACAATGAGCAGTTCTTC. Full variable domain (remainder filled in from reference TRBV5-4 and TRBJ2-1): ETGVTQSPTHLIKTRGQQVTLRCSSQSGHNTVSWYQQALGQGPQFIFQYYREEENGRGNFPPRFSGLQFPNYSSELNVNALELDDSALYLCASSLGGSYNEQFFGPGTRLTVL.